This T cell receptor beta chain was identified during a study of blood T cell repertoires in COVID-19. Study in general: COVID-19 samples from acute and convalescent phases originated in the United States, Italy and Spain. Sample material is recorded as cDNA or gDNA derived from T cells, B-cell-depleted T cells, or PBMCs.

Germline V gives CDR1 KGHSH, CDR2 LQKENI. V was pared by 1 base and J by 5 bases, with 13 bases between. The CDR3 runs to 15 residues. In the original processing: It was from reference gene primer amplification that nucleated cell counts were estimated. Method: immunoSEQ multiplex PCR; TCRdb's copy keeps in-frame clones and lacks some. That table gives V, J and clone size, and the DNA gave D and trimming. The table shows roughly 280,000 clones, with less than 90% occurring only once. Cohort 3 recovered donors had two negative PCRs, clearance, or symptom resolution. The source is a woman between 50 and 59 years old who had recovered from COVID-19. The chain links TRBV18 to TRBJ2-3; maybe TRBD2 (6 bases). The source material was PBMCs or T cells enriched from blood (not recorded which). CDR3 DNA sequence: TGTGCCAGCTCACCACTGCGGGATGGGGGAGATACGCAGTATTTT. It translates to CASSPLRDGGDTQYF.